This TCR beta chain was documented in a study of CD8 T cells in ankylosing spondylitis. This clonotype was seen repeatedly, ten times or more. Its specificity is unknown. Study conclusions and caveats: Made up of 7 to 9 highly homologous variants, a TCR beta motif appeared characteristic of ankylosing spondylitis blood. Earlier studies detected some motif variants in reactive arthritis synovial fluid and blood. Reportedly, matched ankylosing spondylitis synovial fluid was significantly enriched for disease-linked clones.

Libraries for TCR beta were made by quantitative 5'-RACE with molecular barcodes. A single record per CDR3 protein comes from TCRdb applying MiXCR to the 5' RACE reads. The sample includes around 230,000 distinct CDR3 sequences, roughly 8.6% of them seen just once. The V gene's germline CDR1 is SGHRS and CDR2 YFSETQ. With 4 bases removed from V and 0 bases from J, the gap between germline ends came to 13 bases. The CDR3 contains 16 residues. Sequenced material: blood, either unsorted or a sorted T cell fraction (not recorded which). This clonotype originated in a male donor with ankylosing spondylitis or in good health (not recorded which). The chain is built from TRBV5-1 and TRBJ2-2; possible D gene TRBD1, 6 bases. The CDR3 DNA is TGCGCCAGCAGCCCCGGACAGAAATCGAACACCGGGGAGCTGTTTTTT. Amino acid sequence: CASSPGQKSNTGELFF.